This T cell receptor (beta chain) derives from a study of blood T cell repertoires in COVID-19. Unmatched junction bases numbered 14, after V lost 4 bases and J lost 8 bases. CDR3 length equals 15 residues. The germline gives CDR1 SGDLS, CDR2 YYNGEE. TCRdb's table, derived via immunoSEQ multiplex PCR, lists solely in-frame clones and lacks some. Of 100,000 to 150,000 clones listed, around 85% are singletons. The sequencing input was peripheral blood. This clonotype was obtained from a man aged 50-60 years with acute or convalescent COVID-19. The chain employs TRBV9 and TRBJ1-1; 7 bases fit TRBD1. The CDR3 protein is CASSPTTTGFVEAFF. The DNA of the CDR3 is TGTGCCAGCAGCCCTACCACGACAGGGTTCGTCGAAGCTTTCTTT. The variable domain in full, completed from reference TRBV9 and TRBJ1-1, reads DSGVTQTPKHLITATGQRVTLRCSPRSGDLSVYWYQQSLDQGLQFLIQYYNGEERAKGNILERFSAQQFPDLHSELNLSSLELGDSALYFCASSPTTTGFVEAFFGQGTRLTVV.